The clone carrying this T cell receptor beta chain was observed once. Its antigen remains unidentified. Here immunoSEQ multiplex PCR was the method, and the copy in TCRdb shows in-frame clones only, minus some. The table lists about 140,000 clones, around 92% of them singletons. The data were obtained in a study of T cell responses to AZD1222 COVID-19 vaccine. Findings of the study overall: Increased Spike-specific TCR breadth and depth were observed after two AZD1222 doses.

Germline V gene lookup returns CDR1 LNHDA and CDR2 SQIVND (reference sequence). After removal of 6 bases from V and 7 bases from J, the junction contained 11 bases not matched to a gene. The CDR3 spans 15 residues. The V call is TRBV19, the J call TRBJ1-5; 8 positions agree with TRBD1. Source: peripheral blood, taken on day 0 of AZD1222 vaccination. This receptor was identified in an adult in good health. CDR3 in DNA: TGTGCCAGTAGCCCGAACCGGGACAGGAAACAGCCCCAGCATTTT. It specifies CASSPNRDRKQPQHF.